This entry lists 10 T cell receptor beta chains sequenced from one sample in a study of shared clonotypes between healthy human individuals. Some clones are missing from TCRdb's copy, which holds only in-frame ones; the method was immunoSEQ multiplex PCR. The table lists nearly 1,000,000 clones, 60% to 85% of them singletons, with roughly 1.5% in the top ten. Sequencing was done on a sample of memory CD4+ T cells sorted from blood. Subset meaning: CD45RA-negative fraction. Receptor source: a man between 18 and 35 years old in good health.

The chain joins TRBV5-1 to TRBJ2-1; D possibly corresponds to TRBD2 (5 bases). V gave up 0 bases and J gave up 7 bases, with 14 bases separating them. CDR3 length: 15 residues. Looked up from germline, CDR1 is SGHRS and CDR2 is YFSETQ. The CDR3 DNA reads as TGCGCCAGCAGCTTGGAAGAGAGGTCGGGGAATGAGCAGTTCTTC. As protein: CASSLEERSGNEQFF. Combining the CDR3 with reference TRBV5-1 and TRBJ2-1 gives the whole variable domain KAGVTQTPRYLIKTRGQQVTLSCSPISGHRSVSWYQQTPGQGLQFLFEYFSETQRNKGNFPGRFSGRQFSNSRSEMNVSTLELGDSALYLCASSLEERSGNEQFFGPGTRLTVL.

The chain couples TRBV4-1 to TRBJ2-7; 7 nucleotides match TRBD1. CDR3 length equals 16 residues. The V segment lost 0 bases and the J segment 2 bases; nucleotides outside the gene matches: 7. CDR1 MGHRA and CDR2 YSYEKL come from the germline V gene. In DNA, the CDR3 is TGCGCCAGCAGCCAAGAAGTAGGAGACAGGGCCTACGAGCAGTACTTC. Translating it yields CASSQEVGDRAYEQYF.

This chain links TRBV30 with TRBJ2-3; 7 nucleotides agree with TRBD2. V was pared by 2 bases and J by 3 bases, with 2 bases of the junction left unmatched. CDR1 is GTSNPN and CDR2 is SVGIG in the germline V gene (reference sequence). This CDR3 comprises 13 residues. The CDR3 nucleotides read TGTGCCTGGAGTAGCGGGATAACAGATACGCAGTATTTT. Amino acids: CAWSSGITDTQYF.

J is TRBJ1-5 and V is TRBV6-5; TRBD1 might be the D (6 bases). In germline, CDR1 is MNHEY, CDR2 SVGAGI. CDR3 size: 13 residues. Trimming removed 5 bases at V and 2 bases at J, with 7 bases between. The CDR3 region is CASSGGGNQPQHF. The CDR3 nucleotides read TGTGCCAGCAGTGGGGGCGGCAATCAGCCCCAGCATTTT.

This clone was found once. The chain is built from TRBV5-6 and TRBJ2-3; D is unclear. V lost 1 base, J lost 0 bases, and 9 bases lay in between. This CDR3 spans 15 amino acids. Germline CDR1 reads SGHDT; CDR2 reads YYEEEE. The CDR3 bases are TGTGCCAGCAGCTTGCCAGGATCTAGCACAGATACGCAGTATTTT. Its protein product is CASSLPGSSTDTQYF. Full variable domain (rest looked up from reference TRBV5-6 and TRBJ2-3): DAGVTQSPTHLIKTRGQQVTLRCSPKSGHDTVSWYQQALGQGPQFIFQYYEEEERQRGNFPDRFSGHQFPNYSSELNVNALLLGDSALYLCASSLPGSSTDTQYFGPGTRLTVL.

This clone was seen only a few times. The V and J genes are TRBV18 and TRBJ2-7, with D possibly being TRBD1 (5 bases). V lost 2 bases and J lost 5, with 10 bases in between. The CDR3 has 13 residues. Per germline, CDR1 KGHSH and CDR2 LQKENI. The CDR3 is CASSPSGLDEQYF. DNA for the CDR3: TGTGCCAGCTCACCATCAGGGCTCGACGAGCAGTACTTC.

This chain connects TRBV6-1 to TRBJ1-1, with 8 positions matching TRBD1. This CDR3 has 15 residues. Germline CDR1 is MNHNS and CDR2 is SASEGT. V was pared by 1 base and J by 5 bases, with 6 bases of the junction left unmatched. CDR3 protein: CASSEVQGALTEAFF. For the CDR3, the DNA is TGTGCCAGCAGTGAAGTTCAGGGGGCATTGACTGAAGCTTTCTTT.

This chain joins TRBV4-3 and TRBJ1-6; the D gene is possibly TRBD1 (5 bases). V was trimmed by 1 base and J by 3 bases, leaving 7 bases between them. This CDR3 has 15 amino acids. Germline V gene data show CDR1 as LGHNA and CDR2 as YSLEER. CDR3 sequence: CASSQVTGYNSPLHF. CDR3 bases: TGCGCCAGCAGCCAAGTTACAGGCTATAATTCACCCCTCCACTTT.

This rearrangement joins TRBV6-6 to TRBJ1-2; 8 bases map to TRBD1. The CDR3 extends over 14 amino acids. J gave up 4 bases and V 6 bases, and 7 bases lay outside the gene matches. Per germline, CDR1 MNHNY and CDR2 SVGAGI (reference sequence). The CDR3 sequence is CASSRDRWSYGYTF. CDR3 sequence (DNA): TGTGCCAGCAGCCGGGACAGGTGGTCCTATGGCTACACCTTC.

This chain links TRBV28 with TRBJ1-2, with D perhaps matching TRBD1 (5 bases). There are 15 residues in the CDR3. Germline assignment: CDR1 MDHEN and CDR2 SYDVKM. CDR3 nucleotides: TGTGCGATCGGGGTATTCGGGACGGCCAACTATGGCTACACCTTC. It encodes CAIGVFGTANYGYTF.